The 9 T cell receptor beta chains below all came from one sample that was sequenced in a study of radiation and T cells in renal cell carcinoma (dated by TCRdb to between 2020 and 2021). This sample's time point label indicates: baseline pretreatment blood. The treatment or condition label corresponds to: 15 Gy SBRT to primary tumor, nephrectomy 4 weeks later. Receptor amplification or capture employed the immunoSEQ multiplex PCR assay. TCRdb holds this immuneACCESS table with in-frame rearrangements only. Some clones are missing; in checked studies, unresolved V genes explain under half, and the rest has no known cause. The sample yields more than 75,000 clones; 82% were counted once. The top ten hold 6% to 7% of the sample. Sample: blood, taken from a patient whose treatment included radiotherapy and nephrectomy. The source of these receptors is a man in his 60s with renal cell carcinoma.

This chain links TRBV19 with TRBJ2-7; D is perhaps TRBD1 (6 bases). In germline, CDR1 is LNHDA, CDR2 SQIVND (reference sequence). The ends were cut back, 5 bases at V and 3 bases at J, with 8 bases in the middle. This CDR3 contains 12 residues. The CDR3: CASSGQNYEQYF. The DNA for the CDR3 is TGTGCCAGTAGTGGACAGAACTACGAGCAGTACTTC.

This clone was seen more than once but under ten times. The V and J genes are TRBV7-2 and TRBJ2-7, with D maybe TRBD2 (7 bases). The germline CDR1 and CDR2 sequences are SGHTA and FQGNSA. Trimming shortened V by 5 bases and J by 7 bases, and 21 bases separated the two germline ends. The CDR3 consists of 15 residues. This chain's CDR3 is CASSPPGLRGGEQYF. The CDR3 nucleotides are TGTGCCAGCAGCCCACCGGGACTGAGGGGGGGAGAGCAGTACTTC.

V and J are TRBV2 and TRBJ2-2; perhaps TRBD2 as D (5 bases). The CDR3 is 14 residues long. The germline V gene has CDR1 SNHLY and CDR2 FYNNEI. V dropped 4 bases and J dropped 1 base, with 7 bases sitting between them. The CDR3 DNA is TGTGCCAGCAGTGTACGGGGGAACACCGGGGAGCTGTTTTTT. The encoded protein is CASSVRGNTGELFF.

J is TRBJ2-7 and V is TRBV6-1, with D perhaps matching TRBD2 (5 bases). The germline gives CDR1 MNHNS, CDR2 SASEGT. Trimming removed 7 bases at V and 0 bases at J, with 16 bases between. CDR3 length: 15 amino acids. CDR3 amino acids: CASNPGGPSSYEQYF. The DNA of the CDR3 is TGTGCCAGCAACCCTGGCGGGCCCAGCTCCTACGAGCAGTACTTC.

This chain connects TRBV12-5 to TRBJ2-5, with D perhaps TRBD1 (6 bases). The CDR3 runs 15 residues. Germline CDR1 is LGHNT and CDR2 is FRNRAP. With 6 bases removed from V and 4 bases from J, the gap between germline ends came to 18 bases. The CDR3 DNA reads TGTGCTAGTGGGGAAGGACAGAGGGTGATAGAGACCCAGTACTTC. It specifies CASGEGQRVIETQYF.

The CDR3 here is CASSEEWAPPKNIQYF. In DNA form, the CDR3 reads TGTGCCAGCAGTGAGGAGTGGGCGCCGCCCAAAAACATTCAGTACTTC. V usage is TRBV6-4 and J usage is TRBJ2-4, with D unresolved. V lost 3 bases and J 2 bases, leaving 14 bases between the germline ends. The CDR3 has 16 residues. Germline loops: CDR1 MRHNA, CDR2 SNTAGT.

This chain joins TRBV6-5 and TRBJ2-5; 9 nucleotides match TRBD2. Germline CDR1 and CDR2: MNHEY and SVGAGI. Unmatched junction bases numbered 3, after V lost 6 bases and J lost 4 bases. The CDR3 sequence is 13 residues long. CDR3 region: CASRREGRETQYF. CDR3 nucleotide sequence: TGTGCCAGCAGGCGGGAGGGCCGAGAGACCCAGTACTTC.

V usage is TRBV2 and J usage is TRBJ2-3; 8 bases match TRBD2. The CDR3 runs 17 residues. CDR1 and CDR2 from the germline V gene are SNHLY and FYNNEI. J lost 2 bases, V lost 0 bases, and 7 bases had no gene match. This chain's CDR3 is CASSEAPGGPTTDTQYF. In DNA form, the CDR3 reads TGTGCCAGCAGTGAAGCCCCGGGAGGGCCGACCACAGATACGCAGTATTTT.

The CDR3 nucleotides are TGCGCCAGCAGCCAAGAGACGGGGCGGGCTGAAGCTTTCTTT. It encodes CASSQETGRAEAFF. The chain uses TRBV5-1 and TRBJ1-1, with a weak D call TRBD1 (5 bases). The germline V and J ends were trimmed by 4 bases and 6 bases, with 16 bases remaining between them. The CDR3 has 14 amino acids. Germline values: CDR1 SGHRS, CDR2 YFSETQ.